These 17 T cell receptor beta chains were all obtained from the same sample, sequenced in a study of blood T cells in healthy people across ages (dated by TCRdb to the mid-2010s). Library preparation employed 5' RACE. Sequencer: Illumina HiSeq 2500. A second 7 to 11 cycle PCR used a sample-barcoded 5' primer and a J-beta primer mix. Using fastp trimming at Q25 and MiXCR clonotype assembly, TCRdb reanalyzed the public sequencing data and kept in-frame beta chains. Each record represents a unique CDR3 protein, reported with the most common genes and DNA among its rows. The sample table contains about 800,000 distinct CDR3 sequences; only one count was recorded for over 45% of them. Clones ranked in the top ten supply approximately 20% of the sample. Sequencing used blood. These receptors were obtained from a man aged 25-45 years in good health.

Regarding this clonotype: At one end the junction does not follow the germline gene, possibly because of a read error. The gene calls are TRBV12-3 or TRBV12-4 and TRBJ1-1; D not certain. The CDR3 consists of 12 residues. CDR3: CTSSLAPGKAFF. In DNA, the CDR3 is TGTACCAGCAGTTTAGCGCCCGGGAAAGCTTTCTTT.

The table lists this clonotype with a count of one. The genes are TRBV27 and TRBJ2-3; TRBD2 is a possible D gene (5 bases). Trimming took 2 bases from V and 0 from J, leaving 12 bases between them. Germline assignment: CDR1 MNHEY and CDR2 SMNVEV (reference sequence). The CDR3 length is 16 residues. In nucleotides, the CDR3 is TGTGCCAGCAGTTTAGAGCCGGCTAGCAGCACAGATACGCAGTATTTT. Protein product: CASSLEPASSTDTQYF.

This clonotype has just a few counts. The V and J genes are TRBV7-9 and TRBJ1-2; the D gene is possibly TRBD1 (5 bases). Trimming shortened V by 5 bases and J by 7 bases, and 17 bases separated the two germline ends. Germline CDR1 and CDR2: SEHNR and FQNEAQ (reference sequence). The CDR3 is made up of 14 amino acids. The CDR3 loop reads CASSQPGPPSGYTF. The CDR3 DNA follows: TGTGCCAGCAGCCAACCGGGGCCACCAAGTGGCTACACCTTC.

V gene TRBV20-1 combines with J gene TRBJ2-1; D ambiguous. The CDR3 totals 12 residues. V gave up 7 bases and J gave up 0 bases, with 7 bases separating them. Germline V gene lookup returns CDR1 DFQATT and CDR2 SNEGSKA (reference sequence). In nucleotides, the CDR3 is TGCAGTGGAGAGAGCTCCTACAATGAGCAGTTCTTC. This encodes CSGESSYNEQFF.

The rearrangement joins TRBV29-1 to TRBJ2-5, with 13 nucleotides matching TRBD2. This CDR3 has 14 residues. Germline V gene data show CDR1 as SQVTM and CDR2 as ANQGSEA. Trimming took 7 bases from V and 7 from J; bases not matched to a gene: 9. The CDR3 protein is CSAGLAGVVATQYF. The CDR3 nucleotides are TGCAGCGCCGGACTAGCGGGGGTCGTTGCGACCCAGTACTTC.

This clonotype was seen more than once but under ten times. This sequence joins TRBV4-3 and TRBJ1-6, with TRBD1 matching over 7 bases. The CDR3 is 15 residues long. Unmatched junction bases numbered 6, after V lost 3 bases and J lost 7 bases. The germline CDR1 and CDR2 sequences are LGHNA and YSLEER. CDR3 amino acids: CASSQEAGGNSPLHF. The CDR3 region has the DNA TGCGCCAGCAGCCAGGAGGCAGGGGGGAATTCACCCCTCCACTTT.

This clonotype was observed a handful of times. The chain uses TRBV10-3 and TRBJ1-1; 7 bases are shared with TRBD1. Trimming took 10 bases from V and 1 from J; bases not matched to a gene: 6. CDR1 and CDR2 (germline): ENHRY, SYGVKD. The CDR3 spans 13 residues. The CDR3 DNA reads TGTGCCACACGACAGGGCGCGAACACTGAAGCTTTCTTT. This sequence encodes CATRQGANTEAFF.

The CDR3 sequence is CASSLDVGGGYTF. In DNA form, the CDR3 reads TGTGCCAGCAGCTTAGACGTCGGGGGTGGCTACACCTTC. The chain employs TRBV11-2 and TRBJ1-2; D possibly corresponds to TRBD1 (5 bases). The V end lost 0 bases, the J end lost 7 bases, and 9 bases lay between the germline ends. Germline V CDR1 and CDR2: SGHAT, FQNNGV. The CDR3 is 13 residues long.

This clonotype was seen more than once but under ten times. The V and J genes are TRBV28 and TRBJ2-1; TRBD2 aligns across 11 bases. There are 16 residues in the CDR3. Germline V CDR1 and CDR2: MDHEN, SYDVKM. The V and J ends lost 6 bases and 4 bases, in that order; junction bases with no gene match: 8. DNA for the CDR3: TGTGCCAGCAGCCCTCCCACTAGCGGGAGTTACAATGAGCAGTTCTTC. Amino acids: CASSPPTSGSYNEQFF.

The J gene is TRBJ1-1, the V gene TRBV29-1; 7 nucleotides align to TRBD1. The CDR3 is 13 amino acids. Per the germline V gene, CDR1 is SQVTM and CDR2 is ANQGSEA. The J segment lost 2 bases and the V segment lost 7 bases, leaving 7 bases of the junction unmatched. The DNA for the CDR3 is TGCAGCGCCATGGACAGGCTAAACACTGAAGCTTTCTTT. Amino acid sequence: CSAMDRLNTEAFF. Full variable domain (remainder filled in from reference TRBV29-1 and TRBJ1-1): SAVISQKPSRDICQRGTSLTIQCQVDSQVTMMFWYRQQPGQSLTLIATANQGSEATYESGFVIDKFPISRPNLTFSTLTVSNMSPEDSSIYLCSAMDRLNTEAFFGQGTRLTVV.

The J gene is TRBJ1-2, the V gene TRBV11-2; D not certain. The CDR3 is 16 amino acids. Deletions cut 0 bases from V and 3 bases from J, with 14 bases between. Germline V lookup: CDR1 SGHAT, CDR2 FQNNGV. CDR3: CASSLDITRRDYGYTF. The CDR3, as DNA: TGTGCCAGCAGCTTAGATATAACCAGGCGCGACTATGGCTACACCTTC.

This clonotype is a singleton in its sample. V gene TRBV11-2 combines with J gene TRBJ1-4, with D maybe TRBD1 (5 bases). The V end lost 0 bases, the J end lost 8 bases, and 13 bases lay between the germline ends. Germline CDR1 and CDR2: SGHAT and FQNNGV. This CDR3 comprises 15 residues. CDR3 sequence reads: CASSLEAGKGEKLFF. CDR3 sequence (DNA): TGTGCCAGCAGCTTAGAAGCGGGGAAGGGGGAAAAACTGTTTTTT.

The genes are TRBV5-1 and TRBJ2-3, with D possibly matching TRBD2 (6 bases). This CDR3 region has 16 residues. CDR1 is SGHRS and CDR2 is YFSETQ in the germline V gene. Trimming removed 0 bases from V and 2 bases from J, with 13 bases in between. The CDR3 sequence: CASSLEVRGSTDTQYF. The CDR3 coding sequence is TGCGCCAGCAGCTTGGAGGTTCGGGGGTCCACAGATACGCAGTATTTT.

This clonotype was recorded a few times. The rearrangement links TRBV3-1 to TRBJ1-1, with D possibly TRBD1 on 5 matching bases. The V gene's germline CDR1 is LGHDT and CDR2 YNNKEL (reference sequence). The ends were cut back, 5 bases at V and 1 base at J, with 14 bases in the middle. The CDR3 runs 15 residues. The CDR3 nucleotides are TGTGCCAGCAGCGCCCGGGGGGGAAGGAACACTGAAGCTTTCTTT. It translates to CASSARGGRNTEAFF.

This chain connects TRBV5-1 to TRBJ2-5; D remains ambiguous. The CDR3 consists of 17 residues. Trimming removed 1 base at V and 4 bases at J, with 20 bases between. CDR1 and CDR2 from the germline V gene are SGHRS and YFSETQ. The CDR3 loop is CASSLFQWVGNGETQYF. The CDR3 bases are TGCGCCAGCAGCTTGTTCCAGTGGGTAGGGAATGGAGAGACCCAGTACTTC.

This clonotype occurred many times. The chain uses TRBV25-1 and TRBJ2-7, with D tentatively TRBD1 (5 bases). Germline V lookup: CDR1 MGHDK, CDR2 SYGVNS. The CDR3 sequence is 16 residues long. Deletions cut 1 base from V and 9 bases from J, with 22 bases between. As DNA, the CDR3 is TGTGCCAGCAGTGAATCTTCTCCTCGGACACAGGACGGGCAGTACTTC. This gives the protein CASSESSPRTQDGQYF.

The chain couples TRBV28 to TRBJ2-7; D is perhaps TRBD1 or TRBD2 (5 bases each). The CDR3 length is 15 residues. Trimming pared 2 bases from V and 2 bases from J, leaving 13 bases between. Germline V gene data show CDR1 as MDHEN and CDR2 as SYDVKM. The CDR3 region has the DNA TGTGCCAGCAGTTTAGTCGGGGAAGGGGCCTACGAGCAGTACTTC. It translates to CASSLVGEGAYEQYF.